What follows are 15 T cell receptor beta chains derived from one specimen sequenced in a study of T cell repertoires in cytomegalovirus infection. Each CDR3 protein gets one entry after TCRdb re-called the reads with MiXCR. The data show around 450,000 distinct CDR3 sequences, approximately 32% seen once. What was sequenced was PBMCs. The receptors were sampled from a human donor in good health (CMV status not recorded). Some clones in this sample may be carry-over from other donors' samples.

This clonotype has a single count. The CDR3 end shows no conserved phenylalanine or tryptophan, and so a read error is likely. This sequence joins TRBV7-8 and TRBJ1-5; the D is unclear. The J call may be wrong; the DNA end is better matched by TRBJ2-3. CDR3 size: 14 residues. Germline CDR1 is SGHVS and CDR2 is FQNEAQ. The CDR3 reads CARSRPRTVDPQYV. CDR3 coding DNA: TGTGCCAGAAGCCGACCCCGGACGGTCGATCCCCAGTATGTT.

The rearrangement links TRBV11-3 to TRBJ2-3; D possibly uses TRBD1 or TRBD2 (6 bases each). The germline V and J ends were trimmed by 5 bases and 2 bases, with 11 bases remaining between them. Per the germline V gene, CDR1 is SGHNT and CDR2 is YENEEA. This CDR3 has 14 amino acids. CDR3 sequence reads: CASSAGHHTDTQYF. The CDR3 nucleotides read TGTGCCAGCAGCGCGGGACATCACACAGATACGCAGTATTTT.

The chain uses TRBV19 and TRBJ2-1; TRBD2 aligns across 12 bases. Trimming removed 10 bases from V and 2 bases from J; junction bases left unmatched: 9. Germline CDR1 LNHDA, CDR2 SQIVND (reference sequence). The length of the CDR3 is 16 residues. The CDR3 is CATGLAGGPTYNEQFF. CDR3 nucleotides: TGTGCCACCGGCCTAGCGGGGGGGCCCACCTACAATGAGCAGTTCTTC.

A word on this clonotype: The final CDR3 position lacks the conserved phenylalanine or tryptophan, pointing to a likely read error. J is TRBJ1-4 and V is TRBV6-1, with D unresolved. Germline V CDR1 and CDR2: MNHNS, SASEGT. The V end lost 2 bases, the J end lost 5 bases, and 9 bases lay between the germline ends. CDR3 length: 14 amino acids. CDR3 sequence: CASSEQAGNEKLFL. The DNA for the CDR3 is TGTGCCAGCAGTGAACAGGCGGGAAATGAAAAACTGTTTTTG.

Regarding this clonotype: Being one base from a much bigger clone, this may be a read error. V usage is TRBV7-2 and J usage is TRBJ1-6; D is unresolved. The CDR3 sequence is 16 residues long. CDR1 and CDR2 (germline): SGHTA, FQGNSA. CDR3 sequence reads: CASSRGGTSYNSPLNF. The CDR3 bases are TGTGCCAGCAGTCGGGGTGGTACCTCCTATAATTCACCCCTCAACTTT.

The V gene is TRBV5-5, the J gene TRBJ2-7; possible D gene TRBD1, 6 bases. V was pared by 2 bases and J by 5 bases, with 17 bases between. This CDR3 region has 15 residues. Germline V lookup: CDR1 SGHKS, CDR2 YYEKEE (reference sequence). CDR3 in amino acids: CASSFTGWSAHEQYF. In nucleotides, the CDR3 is TGTGCCAGCAGCTTTACAGGGTGGAGTGCCCACGAGCAGTACTTC.

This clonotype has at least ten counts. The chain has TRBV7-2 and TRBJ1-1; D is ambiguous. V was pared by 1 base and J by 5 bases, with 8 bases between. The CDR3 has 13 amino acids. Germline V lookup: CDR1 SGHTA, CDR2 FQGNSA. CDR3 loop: CASSLVQATEAFF. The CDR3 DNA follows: TGTGCCAGCAGCTTAGTTCAGGCGACTGAAGCTTTCTTT. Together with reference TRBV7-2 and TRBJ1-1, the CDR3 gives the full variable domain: GAGVSQSPSNKVTEKGKDVELRCDPISGHTALYWYRQSLGQGLEFLIYFQGNSAPDKSGLPSDRFSAERTGGSVSTLTIQRTQQEDSAVYLCASSLVQATEAFFGQGTRLTVV.

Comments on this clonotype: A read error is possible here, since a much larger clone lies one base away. In DNA, the CDR3 is TGTGCCAGCAGCTTACAAGGGGACACGGCCTCTGGCTACACCTTC. The encoded protein is CASSLQGDTASGYTF. The chain has TRBV7-2 and TRBJ1-2; TRBD1 is a possible D gene (6 bases). This CDR3 is 15 amino acids long. The V end lost 2 bases, the J end lost 7 bases, and 17 bases lay between the germline ends. Germline V lookup: CDR1 SGHTA, CDR2 FQGNSA.

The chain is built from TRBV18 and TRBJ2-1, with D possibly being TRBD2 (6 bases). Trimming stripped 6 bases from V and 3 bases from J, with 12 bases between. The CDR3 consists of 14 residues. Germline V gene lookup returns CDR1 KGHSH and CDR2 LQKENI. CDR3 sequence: CASSAAGNYNEQFF. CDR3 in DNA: TGTGCCAGCTCGGCAGCGGGTAACTACAATGAGCAGTTCTTC.

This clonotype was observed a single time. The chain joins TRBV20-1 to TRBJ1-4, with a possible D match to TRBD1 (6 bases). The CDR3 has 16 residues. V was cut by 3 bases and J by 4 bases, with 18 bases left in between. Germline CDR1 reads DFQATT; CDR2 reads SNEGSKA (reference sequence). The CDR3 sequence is CSASGGGGRINEKLFF. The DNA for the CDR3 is TGCAGTGCTAGTGGCGGCGGGGGGCGCATTAATGAAAAACTGTTTTTT.

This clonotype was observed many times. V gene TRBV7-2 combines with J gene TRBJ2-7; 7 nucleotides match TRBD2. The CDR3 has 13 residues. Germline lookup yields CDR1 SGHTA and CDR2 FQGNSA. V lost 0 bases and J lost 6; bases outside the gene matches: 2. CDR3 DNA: TGTGCCAGCAGCTTAGCGAGGGAGGGCGAGCAGTACTTC. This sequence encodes CASSLAREGEQYF.

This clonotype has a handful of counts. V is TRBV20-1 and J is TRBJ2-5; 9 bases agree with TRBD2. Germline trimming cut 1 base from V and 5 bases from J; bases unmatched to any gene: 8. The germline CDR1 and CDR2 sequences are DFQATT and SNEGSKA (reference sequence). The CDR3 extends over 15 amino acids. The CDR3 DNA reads TGCAGTGCTAGAGTAGCTAGCGGGGAGCTGGAGACCCAGTACTTC. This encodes CSARVASGELETQYF.

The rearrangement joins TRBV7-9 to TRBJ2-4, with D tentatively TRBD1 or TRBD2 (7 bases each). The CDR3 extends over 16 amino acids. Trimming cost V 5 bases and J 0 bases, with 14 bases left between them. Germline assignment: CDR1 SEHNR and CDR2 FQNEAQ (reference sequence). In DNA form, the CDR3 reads TGTGCCAGCAGCGGGGGGGACAGTCTAGCCAAAAACATTCAGTACTTC. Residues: CASSGGDSLAKNIQYF.

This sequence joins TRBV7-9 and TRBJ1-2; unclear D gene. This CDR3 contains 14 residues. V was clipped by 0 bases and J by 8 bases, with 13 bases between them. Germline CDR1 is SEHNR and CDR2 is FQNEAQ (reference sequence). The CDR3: CASSLARAGRGYTF. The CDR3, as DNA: TGTGCCAGCAGCTTAGCGCGTGCTGGGCGCGGCTACACCTTC.

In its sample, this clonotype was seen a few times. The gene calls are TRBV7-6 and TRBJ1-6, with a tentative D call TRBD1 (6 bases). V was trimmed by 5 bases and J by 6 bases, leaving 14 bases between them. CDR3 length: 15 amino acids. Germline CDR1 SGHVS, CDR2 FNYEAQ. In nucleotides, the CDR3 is TGTGCCAGCAGCCGAGACAGGCCCCTTAATTCACCCCTCCACTTT. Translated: CASSRDRPLNSPLHF. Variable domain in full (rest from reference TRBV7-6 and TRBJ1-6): GAGVSQSPRYKVTKRGQDVALRCDPISGHVSLYWYRQALGQGPEFLTYFNYEAQQDKSGLPNDRFSAERPEGSISTLTIQRTEQRDSAMYRCASSRDRPLNSPLHFGNGTRLTVT.